The T cell receptor (beta chain) described here comes from a study of cytomegalovirus exposure and HLA in healthy donors. Trimming took 1 base from V and 0 from J, leaving 16 bases between them. This CDR3 has 19 residues. Germline CDR1 LGHNA, CDR2 YNFKEQ. This PCR relied on a set of 60 Vbeta primers and 13 Jbeta primers. Profiling relied on immunoSEQ multiplex PCR, and the TCRdb table lists in-frame clones only, not all of them. The sample table sets out fewer than 30,000 clones. Sample: PBMCs. The chain carries TRBV4-2 and TRBJ2-6; D is possibly TRBD1 (5 bases). The source is a man younger than 40 in good health and CMV-seronegative. CDR3 protein: CASSQVRAGIDSGANVLTF. The CDR3 DNA is TGTGCCAGCAGCCAAGTTCGCGCAGGGATAGACTCTGGGGCCAACGTCCTGACTTTC.